This T cell receptor (beta chain) was recovered during a study of lymphopenia after photon versus proton radiotherapy. Assay used: immunoSEQ multiplex PCR; TCRdb lists only in-frame clones, some missing. The data contain roughly 150,000 clones, roughly nine tenths of them singletons. A note on this clone: Its target is not known.

Overall study results and limits: Larger post-nadir TCR diversity loss correlated inversely with survival in deceased patients. Post-nadir diversity loss with photons came from oligoclonal expansion, particularly CD8+ Temra cells.

After removal of 2 bases from V and 2 bases from J, the junction contained 4 bases not matched to a gene. Per germline, CDR1 MDHEN and CDR2 SYDVKM. The CDR3 runs 16 residues. The sample here was peripheral blood, taken from a patient treated with photon-based radiotherapy. The rearrangement joins TRBV28 to TRBJ2-5, with TRBD1 matching 11 bases. This receptor was identified in a middle-aged man with gastric cancer. The CDR3 nucleotides are TGTGCCAGCAGTTTAGCGGGACAGGGGGTTCAAGAGACCCAGTACTTC. It translates to CASSLAGQGVQETQYF.